Listed here are 13 T cell receptor beta chains from one sample, sequenced in a study of beta chain features in type 1 diabetes. Study observations and caveats: A moderate, significant TCRB CDR3 shortening appeared in type 1 diabetes across four CD4+ subsets.

These TCRs' antigens remain unknown. The study reverse transcribed the entire isolated RNA, so it sequenced expressed TCRB transcripts. Clones were sequenced by immunoSEQ multiplex PCR, and TCRdb holds only the in-frame ones, with some missing. The sample has 600,000 or so clones; around 12% are singletons. Sequencing was performed on naive CD4+ T cells from blood. The receptors come from a man between 25 and 39 years old with type 1 diabetes.

This clone appeared a few times. The rearrangement uses TRBV19 and TRBJ2-1; 10 bases line up with TRBD1. The V segment lost 5 bases and the J segment 8 bases; nucleotides outside the gene matches: 12. The CDR3 has 16 residues. Germline CDR1 reads LNHDA; CDR2 reads SQIVND (reference sequence). CDR3 protein: CASSSWDRGVIHEQFF. The CDR3 nucleotides read TGTGCCAGTAGTTCCTGGGACAGGGGTGTGATCCATGAGCAGTTCTTC.

The chain is built from TRBV7-2 and TRBJ2-5, with D possibly TRBD2 on 6 matching bases. There are 15 residues in the CDR3. Germline V gene sequence: CDR1 SGHTA, CDR2 FQGNSA. Trimming removed 5 bases from V and 5 bases from J, with 18 bases in between. CDR3 residues: CASSPVSGRGETQYF. The CDR3 DNA is TGTGCCAGCAGCCCAGTTAGCGGTCGAGGGGAGACCCAGTACTTC.

V and J are TRBV7-2 and TRBJ2-1; 9 bases are shared with TRBD2. The CDR3 consists of 15 residues. Trimming cost V 5 bases and J 2 bases; bases outside gene matches: 4. The germline V gene has CDR1 SGHTA and CDR2 FQGNSA. The CDR3 DNA is TGTGCCAGCAGCAAAAGCGGGGGGACCTACAATGAGCAGTTCTTC. It specifies CASSKSGGTYNEQFF.

The CDR3 protein is CASSLGQFNSPLHF. The DNA for the CDR3 is TGCGCCAGCAGCTTGGGGCAGTTTAATTCACCCCTCCACTTT. The gene calls are TRBV5-1 and TRBJ1-6; D is undetermined. The CDR3 covers 14 residues. V was shortened by 0 bases and J by 6 bases, with 7 bases between the two germline ends. CDR1 is SGHRS and CDR2 is YFSETQ in the germline V gene.

CDR3 DNA: TGTGCCAGCAGCTCCAGCGGGGGCGGTAGCTATGGCTACACCTTC. It translates to CASSSSGGGSYGYTF. V is TRBV5-6 and J is TRBJ1-2; a possible D gene is TRBD1 (6 bases). CDR1 SGHDT and CDR2 YYEEEE come from the germline V gene. V lost 3 bases and J lost 4, with 16 bases in between. This CDR3 is built from 15 residues.

The chain couples TRBV7-9 to TRBJ1-5; possibly TRBD1 for D (6 bases). V lost 5 bases to trimming and J lost 7 bases, with 18 bases between them. Germline loops: CDR1 SEHNR, CDR2 FQNEAQ (reference sequence). The CDR3 runs 15 residues. CDR3 amino acids: CASSPGAGERQPQHF. The CDR3 DNA is TGTGCCAGCAGCCCCGGGGCAGGGGAGCGACAGCCCCAGCATTTT.

This clone has only a few counts. The chain recombines TRBV7-2 with TRBJ2-3; D tentatively fits TRBD1 or TRBD2 (7 bases each). V lost 3 bases, J lost 0 bases, and 13 bases lay in between. CDR1 and CDR2 (germline): SGHTA, FQGNSA. The CDR3 extends over 16 amino acids. The CDR3 is CASSLGGTASTDTQYF. The DNA of the CDR3 is TGTGCCAGCAGCTTGGGAGGGACAGCTAGCACAGATACGCAGTATTTT. The full variable domain, rest sourced from reference TRBV7-2 and TRBJ2-3, is GAGVSQSPSNKVTEKGKDVELRCDPISGHTALYWYRQSLGQGLEFLIYFQGNSAPDKSGLPSDRFSAERTGGSVSTLTIQRTQQEDSAVYLCASSLGGTASTDTQYFGPGTRLTVL.

There are a few counts of this clone. The same CDR3 can be traced to other DNA sequences in this sample. This rearrangement joins TRBV29-1 to TRBJ1-1, with a possible D match to TRBD1 (6 bases). V shed 7 bases and J shed 2 bases, with 11 bases lying between them. This CDR3 spans 12 amino acids. CDR1 and CDR2 (germline): SQVTM, ANQGSEA. The CDR3 here is CSAGQPNTEAFF. CDR3 nucleotides: TGCAGCGCCGGACAGCCCAACACTGAAGCTTTCTTT.

This clone was counted only a few times. The V and J genes are TRBV9 and TRBJ2-5, with 8 bases that match TRBD2. J was trimmed by 4 bases and V by 3 bases; bases with no gene match: 17. Germline CDR1 and CDR2: SGDLS and YYNGEE. This CDR3 is built from 18 residues. The DNA for the CDR3 is TGTGCCAGCAGCGCCGGGAGGAGCGGGGGAGCCGGGGGAGAGACCCAGTACTTC. Translated, it gives CASSAGRSGGAGGETQYF.

This clone has more than one count but fewer than ten. The rearrangement links TRBV6-5 to TRBJ2-5; TRBD2 might be the D (5 bases). This CDR3 comprises 14 residues. Germline CDR1 MNHEY, CDR2 SVGAGI. With 6 bases removed from V and 3 bases from J, the gap between germline ends came to 14 bases. DNA for the CDR3: TGTGCCAGCAGCCGACGGACTGGGAAAGAGACCCAGTACTTC. This translates into CASSRRTGKETQYF.

V usage is TRBV7-2 and J usage is TRBJ1-1; D uncertain. The V end lost 7 bases, the J end lost 8 bases, and 20 bases lay between the germline ends. This CDR3 contains 14 residues. CDR1 is SGHTA and CDR2 is FQGNSA in the germline V gene. CDR3 nucleotides: TGTGCCAGCAACAGACAACCACAGTCCCCGGAAGCTTTCTTT. Protein product: CASNRQPQSPEAFF.

This clone was observed a handful of times. V gene TRBV9 combines with J gene TRBJ2-3; D is ambiguous. V dropped 0 bases and J dropped 5 bases, with 4 bases sitting between them. CDR3 size: 12 residues. Per the germline V gene, CDR1 is SGDLS and CDR2 is YYNGEE. The chain's CDR3 is CASSVALDTQYF. The CDR3 DNA reads TGTGCCAGCAGCGTAGCTCTAGATACGCAGTATTTT.

V usage is TRBV2 and J usage is TRBJ2-7; D possibly corresponds to TRBD2 (6 bases). Germline assignment: CDR1 SNHLY and CDR2 FYNNEI. The CDR3 is 13 amino acids. Trimming cost V 6 bases and J 2 bases, with 11 bases left between them. The CDR3 sequence: CASRRDGAYEQYF. The CDR3 DNA reads as TGTGCCAGCAGGCGGGACGGAGCCTACGAGCAGTACTTC.